This TCR beta chain derives from a study of regulatory T cells in long-lasting Graves disease. The overall study: Under 3 months of antithyroid drugs had been taken by newly diagnosed Graves' patients.

Whole-study results and caveats: Accuracy may have suffered from the small sample size.

This CDR3 spans 20 amino acids. J was trimmed by 3 bases and V by 3 bases; bases with no gene match: 17. Germline CDR1 and CDR2: MGHRA and YSYEKL. Described time point: newly diagnosed GD, antithyroid drugs for less than 3 months. From RNA extracted from PBMCs, the TCR library was made. The guidelines of the American Thyroid Association were the basis for diagnosing Graves' disease. The authors drew patients from an endocrinology department in Xi'an, China. For TCR beta, libraries came from iRepertoire HTBI primers and Arm-PCR of CDR3 regions. From the multiplex PCR reads, TCRdb called clonotypes with MiXCR, one entry per CDR3 protein. The table lists approximately 400,000 distinct CDR3 sequences, around a sixth of them singletons. This clonotype has only a few counts. The target antigen is unknown.

This chain connects TRBV4-1 to TRBJ2-3; 11 bases agree with TRBD2. The clonotype originates from a female donor with Graves disease. The sample in question was peripheral blood mononuclear cells (PBMCs), obtained at new diagnosis, from a patient treated with antithyroid drugs. CDR3 region: CASSHAGLAETLRATDTQYF. As DNA, the CDR3 is TGCGCCAGCAGCCATGCGGGACTAGCGGAGACCCTCCGCGCGACAGATACGCAGTATTTT.